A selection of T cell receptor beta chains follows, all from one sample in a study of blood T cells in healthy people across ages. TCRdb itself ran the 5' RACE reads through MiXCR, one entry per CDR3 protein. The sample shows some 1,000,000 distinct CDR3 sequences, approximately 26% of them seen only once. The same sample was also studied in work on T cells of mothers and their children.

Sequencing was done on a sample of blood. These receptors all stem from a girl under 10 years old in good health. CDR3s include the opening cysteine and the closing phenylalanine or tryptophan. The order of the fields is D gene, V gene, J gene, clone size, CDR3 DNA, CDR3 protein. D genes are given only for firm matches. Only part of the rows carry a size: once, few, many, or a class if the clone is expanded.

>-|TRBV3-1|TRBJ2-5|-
TGTGCCAGCAGCCACGTCATCGGGGAGAGGACCCAGTACTTC
CASSHVIGERTQYF
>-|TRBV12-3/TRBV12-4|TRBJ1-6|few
TGTGCCAGCAGTTTAGAGGGGCATTCACCCCTCCACTTT
CASSLEGHSPLHF
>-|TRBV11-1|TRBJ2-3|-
TGTGCCAGCAGCTTCAGGGGCGCGGGAGATACGCAGTATTTT
CASSFRGAGDTQYF
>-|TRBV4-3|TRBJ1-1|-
TGCGCCAGCAGCCAAGATCCGACACGTGAAGCTTTCTTT
CASSQDPTREAFF
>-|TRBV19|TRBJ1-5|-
TGTGCCAGTAGTGACACGGGGTTGTGGCAGCCCCAGCATTTT
CASSDTGLWQPQHF
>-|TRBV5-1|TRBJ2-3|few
TGCGCCAGCAGCCCGGAGACAGATACGCGGTATTTT
CASSPETDTRYF
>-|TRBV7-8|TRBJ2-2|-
TGTGCCAGCAGCTCCCTAAGATCGGGATACCTAGACGGGGAGCTGTTTTTT
CASSSLRSGYLDGELFF
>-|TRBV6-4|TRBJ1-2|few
TGTGCCAATGACATCTTGCCCCACTATGGCTACACCTTC
CANDILPHYGYTF
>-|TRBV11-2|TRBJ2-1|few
TGTGCCAGCAGCCCCCGGGCTCCCGAGCAGTTCTTC
CASSPRAPEQFF
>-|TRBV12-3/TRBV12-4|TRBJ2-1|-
TGTGCCAGCAGTTTACCGATCAATGAGCAGTTCTTC
CASSLPINEQFF
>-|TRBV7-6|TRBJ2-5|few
TGTGCCAGCAGCTTATATTGGACAGAACAAGAGACCCAGTACTTC
CASSLYWTEQETQYF
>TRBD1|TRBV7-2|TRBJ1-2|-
TGTGCCAGCAGCTTGGGACAGGGGATGAGGGGCTACACCTTC
CASSLGQGMRGYTF
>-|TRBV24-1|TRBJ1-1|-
TGTGCCACCAGTGATTTCAGGGGATCTGAAGCTTTCTTT
CATSDFRGSEAFF
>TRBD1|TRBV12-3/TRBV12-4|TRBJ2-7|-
TGTGCCAGCAGTACCGGGACAGGGTACCAGCAGTACTTC
CASSTGTGYQQYF
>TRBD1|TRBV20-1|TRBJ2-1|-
TGCAGTGCTAGATCACGACAGGGTAGCTCCTACAATGAGCAGTTCTTC
CSARSRQGSSYNEQFF
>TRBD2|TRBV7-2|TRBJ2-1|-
TGTGCCAGCAGCCCCCCAGGACTAGCGGGAGAGGGTGAGCAGTTCTTC
CASSPPGLAGEGEQFF
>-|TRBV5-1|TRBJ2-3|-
TGCGCCAGCAGCCTCAGGTCCAGGGCGGACACAGATACGCAGTATTTT
CASSLRSRADTDTQYF
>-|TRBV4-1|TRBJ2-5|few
TGCGCCAGCAGCCAAGATCACCTCGAGACCCAGTACTTC
CASSQDHLETQYF
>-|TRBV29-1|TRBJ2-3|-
TGCAGCGTTGAGTTTGGTACGCAGTATTTT
CSVEFGTQYF
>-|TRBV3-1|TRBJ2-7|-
TGTGCCAGCAGCCAAGAGGTGACAGGTGACTACGAGCAGTACTTC
CASSQEVTGDYEQYF
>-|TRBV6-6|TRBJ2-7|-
TGTGCCAGCAGTTACGAACAGGGTAAATTTAGCGAGCAGTACTTC
CASSYEQGKFSEQYF
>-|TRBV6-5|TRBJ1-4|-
TGTGCCAGCAGACTTACGGGCCAGAGCAATGAAAAACTGTTTTTT
CASRLTGQSNEKLFF
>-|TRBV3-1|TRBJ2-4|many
TGTGCCAGCAGCCAAGGGGGGAACATTCAGTACTTC
CASSQGGNIQYF
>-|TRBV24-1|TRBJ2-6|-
TGTGCCACCAGTGATTTGACCGGAGGGGATGGGGCCAACGTCCTGACTTTC
CATSDLTGGDGANVLTF
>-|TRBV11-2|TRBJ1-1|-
TGTGCCAGCAGCTTAGTGAGGGACGGCGGAAGCCCTGAAGCTTTCTTT
CASSLVRDGGSPEAFF
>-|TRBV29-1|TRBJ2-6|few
TGCAGCGTTGTAAGGTGGAAGGAGTCTGGGGCCAACGTCCTGACTTTC
CSVVRWKESGANVLTF
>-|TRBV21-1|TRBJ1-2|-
TGTGCCAGCAGCAATACTACAGGGAGAATTGGCTACACCTTC
CASSNTTGRIGYTF
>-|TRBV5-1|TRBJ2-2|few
TGCGCCAGCAGCTCGTGGGCCAGCTCCACCGGGGAGCTGTTTTTT
CASSSWASSTGELFF
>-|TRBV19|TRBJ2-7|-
TGTGCCAGTAGTACCTCCGACAGTTACGAGCAGTACTTC
CASSTSDSYEQYF
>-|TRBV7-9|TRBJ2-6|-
TGTGCCAGCAGTCGGCAGGTGCCGAGCAATGGGGCCAACGTCCTGACTTTC
CASSRQVPSNGANVLTF
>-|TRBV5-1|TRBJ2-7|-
TGCGCCAGCAGCTTGTCAGAGGGGGAGGCCACGCCCGCCGAGCAGTACTTC
CASSLSEGEATPAEQYF
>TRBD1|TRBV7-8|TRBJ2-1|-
TGTGCCAGCAGCTTTTGGGGACAGTACAATGAGCAGTTCTTC
CASSFWGQYNEQFF
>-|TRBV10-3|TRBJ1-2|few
TGTGCCATCAGTGATGAGTCGGTTTATGGCTACACCTTC
CAISDESVYGYTF
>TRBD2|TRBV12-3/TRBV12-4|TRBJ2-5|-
TGTGCCAGCAGCCGCCTGGGTAGCGGGGGGGAGACCCAGTACTTC
CASSRLGSGGETQYF
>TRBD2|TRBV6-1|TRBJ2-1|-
TGTGCCAGCAGTACATCCGGGACTAGGGTCCTCTACAATGAGCAGTTCTTC
CASSTSGTRVLYNEQFF